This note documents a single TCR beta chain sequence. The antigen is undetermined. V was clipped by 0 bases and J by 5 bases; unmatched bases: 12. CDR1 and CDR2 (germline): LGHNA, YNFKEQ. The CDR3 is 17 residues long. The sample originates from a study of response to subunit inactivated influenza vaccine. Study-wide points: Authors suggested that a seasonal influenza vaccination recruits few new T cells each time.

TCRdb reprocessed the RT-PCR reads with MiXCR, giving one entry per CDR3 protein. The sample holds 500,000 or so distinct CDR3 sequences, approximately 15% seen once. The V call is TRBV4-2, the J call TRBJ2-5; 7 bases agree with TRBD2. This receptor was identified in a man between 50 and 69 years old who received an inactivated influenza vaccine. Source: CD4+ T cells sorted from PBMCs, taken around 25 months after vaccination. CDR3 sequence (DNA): TGTGCCAGCAGCCAAGATTTGAAGACTAGCCTGTTGGAGACCCAGTACTTC. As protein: CASSQDLKTSLLETQYF.